Listed below are T cell receptor beta chains from one sample, sequenced in a study of blood T cell repertoires in COVID-19. Clones were read by immunoSEQ multiplex PCR, and TCRdb kept only the in-frame ones, dropping some. The repertoire consists of about 100,000 clones, with approximately 89% occurring once and the leading ten covering around 2.1%. Sequencing was done on a sample of peripheral blood. These receptors were taken from a man aged 45 to 65 with active COVID-19. Both conserved end residues are part of each CDR3. The D gene is left open where the match is weak. Rows give clone size only sometimes, using once, few, many, or a class for an expanded clone.

v_call,j_call,d_call,clone_size,cdr3_aa,cdr3_nt
TRBV5-1,TRBJ1-3,TRBD1,NA,CASSSGTGASGNTIYF,TGCGCCAGCAGCTCCGGGACAGGGGCCTCTGGAAACACCATATATTTT
TRBV11-2,TRBJ1-4,NA,once,CASSSSTTATNEKLFF,TGTGCCAGCAGCTCAAGTACTACTGCAACTAATGAAAAACTGTTTTTT
TRBV6-5,TRBJ1-1,NA,NA,CATLSSGKTEAFF,TGTGCCACCCTATCGAGCGGCAAAACTGAAGCTTTCTTT
TRBV19,TRBJ2-5,NA,NA,CASSIGASQETQYF,TGTGCCAGTAGTATAGGAGCGTCTCAAGAGACCCAGTACTTC
TRBV3-1/TRBV3-2,TRBJ2-1,TRBD2,NA,CASSRGGSSYNEQFF,TGTGCCAGCAGCCGGGGGGGGAGCTCCTACAATGAGCAGTTCTTC
TRBV5-1,TRBJ1-3,NA,NA,CASSDGLNLSGNTIYF,TGCGCCAGCAGCGACGGACTCAACCTCTCTGGAAACACCATATATTTT
TRBV3-1/TRBV3-2,TRBJ2-1,TRBD1,once,CASSPGTGTYNEQFF,TGTGCCAGCAGCCCCGGGACAGGGACTTACAATGAGCAGTTCTTC
TRBV5-6,TRBJ1-6,TRBD1,NA,CASSSRGQGSSYNSPLHF,TGTGCCAGCAGCTCCCGGGGACAGGGGAGCTCCTATAATTCACCCCTCCACTTT
TRBV20-1,TRBJ2-1,TRBD1,NA,CSASGANRGRVSGNEQFF,TGCAGTGCCAGTGGGGCCAACAGGGGTAGGGTTTCGGGTAATGAGCAGTTCTTC
TRBV2,TRBJ1-4,TRBD1,NA,CASRDTGATNEKLFF,TGTGCCAGCAGAGATACAGGGGCAACTAATGAAAAACTGTTTTTT
TRBV24-1,TRBJ2-5,TRBD2,NA,CATSGLAGSRETQYF,TGTGCCACCTCTGGACTAGCGGGATCCCGAGAGACCCAGTACTTC
TRBV5-1,TRBJ1-1,NA,NA,CASSLAAVNMNTEAFF,TGCGCCAGCAGCTTGGCGGCGGTCAACATGAACACTGAAGCTTTCTTT
TRBV29-1,TRBJ2-2,TRBD2,NA,CSGSLAANTGELFF,TGCAGCGGAAGCCTAGCGGCGAACACCGGGGAGCTGTTTTTT
TRBV6-1,TRBJ1-2,TRBD1,NA,CASSEGGTAHYGYTF,TGTGCCAGCAGTGAGGGCGGGACAGCCCACTATGGCTACACCTTC
TRBV2,TRBJ1-1,NA,NA,CASSISGESWTFF,TGTGCCAGCAGTATTTCAGGGGAATCCTGGACTTTCTTT
TRBV13,TRBJ2-7,TRBD1,NA,CASSLVDRAYEQYF,TGTGCCAGCAGCTTAGTCGACAGGGCGTACGAGCAGTACTTC
TRBV6-5,TRBJ2-5,NA,NA,CASSYSYRGQETQYF,TGTGCCAGCAGTTACTCGTACCGGGGGCAAGAGACCCAGTACTTC
TRBV6-5,TRBJ2-5,TRBD1,NA,CASRGPTWAGGEYF,TGTGCCAGCAGGGGACCCACGTGGGCAGGGGGCGAGTACTTC
TRBV6-6,TRBJ1-1,NA,once,CASSPRGKSNTEAFF,TGTGCCAGCAGTCCAAGGGGGAAATCGAACACTGAAGCTTTCTTT
TRBV9,TRBJ2-2,NA,NA,CASSVDVKPGELFF,TGTGCCAGCAGCGTAGATGTTAAGCCCGGGGAGCTGTTTTTT
TRBV5-4,TRBJ2-3,TRBD2,NA,CASRYSGGADTQYF,TGTGCCAGCAGATATAGCGGGGGCGCAGATACGCAGTATTTT
TRBV24-1,TRBJ2-5,TRBD1,NA,CATSDPRQGKETQYF,TGTGCCACCAGTGACCCCCGACAGGGGAAAGAGACCCAGTACTTC
TRBV7-9,TRBJ1-2,NA,NA,CASSLASGDGYTF,TGTGCCAGCAGCTTAGCTTCAGGGGACGGCTACACCTTC
TRBV11-1,TRBJ2-7,NA,once,CASSLSNWGDEQYF,TGTGCCAGCAGCTTGAGCAATTGGGGAGACGAGCAGTACTTC
TRBV23-1,TRBJ2-4,TRBD1,once,CASQTPQGVEYF,TGCGCCAGCCAAACCCCCCAGGGGGTGGAATACTTC
TRBV12-3/TRBV12-4,TRBJ1-2,TRBD1,NA,CASSKQGARGYTF,TGTGCCAGCAGCAAACAGGGGGCTCGGGGCTACACCTTC
TRBV3-1/TRBV3-2,TRBJ1-5,NA,NA,CASSQVVGAQPQHF,TGTGCCAGCAGCCAAGTAGTAGGGGCTCAGCCCCAGCATTTT
TRBV6-1,TRBJ1-2,NA,once,CASSEANFPGLMDGYTF,TGTGCCAGCAGTGAAGCAAACTTTCCCGGACTTATGGATGGCTACACCTTC
TRBV18,TRBJ2-1,TRBD2,few,CASSPLLAGGGDEQFF,TGTGCCAGCTCACCACTACTAGCGGGGGGTGGTGATGAGCAGTTCTTC
TRBV6-1,TRBJ1-6,NA,NA,CASSEAWRNNSPLHF,TGTGCCAGCAGTGAAGCTTGGCGGAATAATTCACCCCTCCACTTT
TRBV7-8,TRBJ2-3,TRBD2,NA,CASSPSLAGGVDTQYF,TGTGCCAGCAGCCCTTCACTAGCGGGGGGTGTGGATACGCAGTATTTT
TRBV7-2,TRBJ2-1,NA,once,CASSLVRGVYNEQFF,TGTGCCAGCAGCTTAGTACGGGGAGTTTACAATGAGCAGTTCTTC
TRBV6-5,TRBJ1-1,NA,NA,CASSYSGVATEAFF,TGTGCCAGCAGTTACTCAGGGGTGGCGACTGAAGCTTTCTTT
TRBV25-1,TRBJ1-2,NA,NA,CASQFAGGYTF,TGTGCCAGCCAGTTTGCGGGAGGCTACACCTTC
TRBV5-4,TRBJ2-1,TRBD2,NA,CASSPAGGRGWNEQFF,TGTGCCAGCAGTCCCGCGGGGGGGAGAGGGTGGAATGAGCAGTTCTTC
TRBV7-9,TRBJ2-2,NA,NA,CASSTLLYYTGELFF,TGTGCCAGCAGCACCCTCCTCTACTACACCGGGGAGCTGTTTTTT